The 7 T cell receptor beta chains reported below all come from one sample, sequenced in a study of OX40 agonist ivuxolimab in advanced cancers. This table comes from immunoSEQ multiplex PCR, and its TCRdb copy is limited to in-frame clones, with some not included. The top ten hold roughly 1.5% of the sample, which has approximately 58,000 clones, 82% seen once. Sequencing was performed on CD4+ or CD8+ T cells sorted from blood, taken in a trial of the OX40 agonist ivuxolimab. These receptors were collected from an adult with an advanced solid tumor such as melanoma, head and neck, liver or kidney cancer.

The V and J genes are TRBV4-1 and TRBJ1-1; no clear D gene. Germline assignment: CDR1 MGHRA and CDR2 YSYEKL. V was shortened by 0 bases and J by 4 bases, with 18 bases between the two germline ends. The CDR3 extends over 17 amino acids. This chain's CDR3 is CASSQELRVFYGTEAFF. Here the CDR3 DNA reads TGCGCCAGCAGCCAAGAATTAAGGGTCTTCTATGGCACTGAAGCTTTCTTT.

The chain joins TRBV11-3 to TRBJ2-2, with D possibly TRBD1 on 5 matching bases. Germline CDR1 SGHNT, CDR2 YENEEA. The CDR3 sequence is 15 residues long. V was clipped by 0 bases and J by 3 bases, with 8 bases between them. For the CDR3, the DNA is TGTGCCAGCAGCTTAGATCAAGGGGACACCGGGGAGCTGTTTTTT. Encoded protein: CASSLDQGDTGELFF.

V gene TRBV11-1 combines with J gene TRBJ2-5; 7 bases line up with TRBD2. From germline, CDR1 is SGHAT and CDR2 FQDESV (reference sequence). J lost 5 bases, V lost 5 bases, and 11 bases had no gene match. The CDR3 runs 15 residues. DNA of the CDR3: TGTGCCAGCAGCCACCGGACTAGTAAAGGGGAGACCCAGTACTTC. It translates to CASSHRTSKGETQYF.

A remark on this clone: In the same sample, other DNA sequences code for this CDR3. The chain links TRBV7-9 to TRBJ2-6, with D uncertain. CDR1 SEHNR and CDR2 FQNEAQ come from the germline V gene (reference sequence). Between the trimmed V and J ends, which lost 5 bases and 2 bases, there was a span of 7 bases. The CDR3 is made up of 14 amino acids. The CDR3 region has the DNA TGTGCCAGCAGCCTACCCCCTGGGGCCAACGTCCTGACTTTC. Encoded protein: CASSLPPGANVLTF.

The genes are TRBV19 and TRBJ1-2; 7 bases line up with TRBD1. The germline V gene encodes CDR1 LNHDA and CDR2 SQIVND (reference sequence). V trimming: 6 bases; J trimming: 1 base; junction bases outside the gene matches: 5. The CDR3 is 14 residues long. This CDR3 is CASRNRGHNYGYTF. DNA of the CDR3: TGTGCCAGTAGGAACAGGGGACATAACTATGGCTACACCTTC. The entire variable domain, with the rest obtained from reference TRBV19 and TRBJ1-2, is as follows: DGGITQSPKYLFRKEGQNVTLSCEQNLNHDAMYWYRQDPGQGLRLIYYSQIVNDFQKGDIAEGYSVSREKKESFPLTVTSAQKNPTAFYLCASRNRGHNYGYTFGSGTRLTVV.

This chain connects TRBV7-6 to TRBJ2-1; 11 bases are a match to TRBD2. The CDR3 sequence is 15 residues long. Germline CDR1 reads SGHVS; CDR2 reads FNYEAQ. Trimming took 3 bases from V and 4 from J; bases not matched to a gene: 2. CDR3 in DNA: TGTGCCAGCAGCTTGGGACTAGCGGAGTACAATGAGCAGTTCTTC. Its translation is CASSLGLAEYNEQFF.

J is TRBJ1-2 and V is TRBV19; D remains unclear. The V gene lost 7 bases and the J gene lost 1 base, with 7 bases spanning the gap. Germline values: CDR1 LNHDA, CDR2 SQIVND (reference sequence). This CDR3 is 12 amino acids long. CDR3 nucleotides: TGTGCCAGTAAGGTCGGTAACTATGGCTACACCTTC. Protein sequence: CASKVGNYGYTF.